These 16 T cell receptor beta chains were all obtained from the same sample, sequenced in a study of OX40 agonist ivuxolimab in advanced cancers. Sequenced by immunoSEQ multiplex PCR; TCRdb stores in-frame clones only, minus some. The table includes just under 65,000 clones, 91% detected once. This specimen consisted of CD4+ or CD8+ T cells sorted from blood, obtained in a trial of the OX40 agonist ivuxolimab. These receptors were obtained from an adult with an advanced solid tumor such as melanoma, head and neck, liver or kidney cancer.

This clone was recorded once. The chain carries TRBV18 and TRBJ1-6; the D gene is possibly TRBD1 (6 bases). The germline V and J ends were trimmed by 3 bases and 7 bases, with 22 bases remaining between them. CDR1 is KGHSH and CDR2 is LQKENI in the germline V gene. This CDR3 has 18 residues. CDR3 DNA sequence: TGTGCCAGCTCACCCCTCGAACAGGGACCCCAGGGGAATTCACCCCTCCACTTT. Protein sequence: CASSPLEQGPQGNSPLHF.

V is TRBV25-1 and J is TRBJ2-7; a possible D gene is TRBD1 (5 bases). Germline CDR1 and CDR2: MGHDK and SYGVNS. Trimming took off 1 base at V and 1 base at J, with 8 bases between the two ends. The CDR3 is made up of 14 amino acids. The CDR3 protein is CASSESSGSYEQYF. The CDR3 coding sequence is TGTGCCAGCAGTGAATCCTCAGGGTCCTACGAGCAGTACTTC.

This clone was found once. The V gene is TRBV6-6, the J gene TRBJ2-3; maybe TRBD1 (5 bases). Looked up from germline, CDR1 is MNHNY and CDR2 is SVGAGI (reference sequence). V gave up 1 base and J gave up 4 bases, with 9 bases separating them. There are 14 residues in the CDR3. CDR3 DNA sequence: TGTGCCAGCAGTTACTTAATAGGGGCAGATACGCAGTATTTT. Translating gives CASSYLIGADTQYF.

A few counts support this clone. This chain links TRBV28 with TRBJ2-7; 8 bases match TRBD1. The germline CDR1 and CDR2 sequences are MDHEN and SYDVKM. The CDR3 consists of 13 residues. Trimming took 6 bases from V and 3 from J; bases not matched to a gene: 4. The CDR3 nucleotides read TGTGCCAGCAGCCCGACAGGGGACTACGAGCAGTACTTC. As protein: CASSPTGDYEQYF.

This chain uses TRBV10-3 with TRBJ2-5; 8 bases align to TRBD1. The J call may be mistaken, given a closer DNA end match to TRBJ2-7. The CDR3 runs to 14 residues. Germline V gene data show CDR1 as ENHRY and CDR2 as SYGVKD. As DNA, the CDR3 is TGTGCCATCAGGCAGACAGGGGTAGTGTACGAGCAGTACTTC. This gives the protein CAIRQTGVVYEQYF.

The chain joins TRBV28 to TRBJ1-2; the match to TRBD1 covers 7 bases. Germline values: CDR1 MDHEN, CDR2 SYDVKM. With V trimmed by 10 bases and J by 7 bases, 9 bases remained unmatched. There are 12 residues in the CDR3. The CDR3 DNA reads TGTGCCACCACAGGGGAAGCGGGTGGCTACACCTTC. It yields the protein CATTGEAGGYTF.

The chain recombines TRBV6-1 with TRBJ1-3, with unresolved D. The V end was cut by 3 bases, the J end by 2 bases, with 14 bases between. The CDR3 sequence is 16 residues long. Germline loops: CDR1 MNHNS, CDR2 SASEGT. CDR3 loop: CASSDYKSAAGNTIYF. CDR3 DNA sequence: TGTGCCAGCAGTGATTACAAATCCGCAGCTGGAAACACCATATATTTT.

The chain links TRBV28 to TRBJ2-7; D gene uncertain. V lost 5 bases and J 2 bases, leaving 10 bases between the germline ends. The CDR3 sequence is 13 residues long. Germline V gene sequence: CDR1 MDHEN, CDR2 SYDVKM. The CDR3 DNA is TGTGCCAGCAGTAATTACGGAGCCTACGAGCAGTACTTC. Translation gives CASSNYGAYEQYF.

V gene TRBV11-3 combines with J gene TRBJ2-3, with 7 nucleotides matching TRBD1. This CDR3 is built from 15 residues. Germline lookup yields CDR1 SGHNT and CDR2 YENEEA. J was trimmed by 1 base and V by 5 bases; bases with no gene match: 6. CDR3 in DNA: TGTGCCAGCAGCACCGGGACAGCGGGCACAGATACGCAGTATTTT. It yields the protein CASSTGTAGTDTQYF. The full variable domain, its missing parts supplied by reference TRBV11-3 and TRBJ2-3, is EAGVVQSPRYKIIEKKQPVAFWCNPISGHNTLYWYLQNLGQGPELLIRYENEEAVDDSQLPKDRFSAERLKGVDSTLKIQPAELGDSAVYLCASSTGTAGTDTQYFGPGTRLTVL.

The chain combines TRBV2 with TRBJ2-5, with D tentatively TRBD1 or TRBD2 (5 bases each). The CDR3 contains 13 residues. V lost 8 bases and J lost 2, with 12 bases in between. Germline lookup yields CDR1 SNHLY and CDR2 FYNNEI. The CDR3 DNA sequence: TGTGCCAGCGGCCGGGACGGTCAAGAGACCCAGTACTTC. Its protein is CASGRDGQETQYF.

The chain has TRBV5-1 and TRBJ2-5; 7 nucleotides agree with TRBD2. J lost 2 bases, V lost 0 bases, and 4 bases had no gene match. Germline CDR1 and CDR2: SGHRS and YFSETQ. The CDR3 is 15 residues long. This chain's CDR3 is CASSLAGGRQETQYF. Written as DNA, the CDR3 is TGCGCCAGCAGCTTGGCGGGGGGAAGGCAAGAGACCCAGTACTTC.

The V and J genes are TRBV28 and TRBJ2-4; 7 bases fit TRBD1. Germline V gene lookup returns CDR1 MDHEN and CDR2 SYDVKM. This CDR3 region has 16 residues. The V segment lost 4 bases and the J segment 0 bases; nucleotides outside the gene matches: 6. CDR3 protein: CASSSTGARAKNIQYF. CDR3 nucleotide sequence: TGTGCCAGCAGTTCAACAGGGGCCCGAGCCAAAAACATTCAGTACTTC.

The chain has TRBV7-9 and TRBJ2-5; TRBD1 might be the D (6 bases). CDR3 length equals 14 residues. Germline CDR1 and CDR2: SEHNR and FQNEAQ (reference sequence). V was cut by 5 bases and J by 4 bases, with 14 bases left in between. The CDR3 bases are TGTGCCAGCAGCCATCAGGGGTACGGAGAGACCCAGTACTTC. Translated, it gives CASSHQGYGETQYF.

The chain is built from TRBV29-1 and TRBJ2-7, with D maybe TRBD2 (6 bases). The germline V gene has CDR1 SQVTM and CDR2 ANQGSEA. Deletions cut 7 bases from V and 1 base from J, with 11 bases between. The CDR3 extends over 12 amino acids. CDR3 sequence reads: CSGGGGSYEQYF. Here the CDR3 DNA reads TGCAGCGGGGGCGGAGGGTCCTACGAGCAGTACTTC.

This chain uses TRBV11-2 with TRBJ2-5; no definite D call. This CDR3 has 12 residues. CDR1 is SGHAT and CDR2 is FQNNGV in the germline V gene. V dropped 5 bases and J dropped 5 bases, with 9 bases sitting between them. The CDR3 nucleotides read TGTGCCAGCAGCCCAAATGGGGAGACCCAGTACTTC. Amino acid sequence: CASSPNGETQYF.

The chain employs TRBV5-1 and TRBJ2-7, with D uncertain. The CDR3 spans 13 residues. Trimming stripped 1 base from V and 6 bases from J, with 11 bases between. Germline V lookup: CDR1 SGHRS, CDR2 YFSETQ. The CDR3 nucleotides read TGCGCCAGCAGCTTGCAAGGGCCGGGCGAGCAGTACTTC. It is translated as CASSLQGPGEQYF.